The 32 T cell receptor beta chains below come from one sample, sequenced in a study of identical twins. TCRdb analysed the 5' RACE reads with MiXCR anew, one entry per CDR3 protein. The sample has fewer than 650,000 distinct CDR3 sequences; just over 7% are singletons. These records were also assigned to another study, of yellow fever vaccine responses in identical twins.

Material: PBMCs. The receptors originated from a woman aged 18-29 years in good health.

The CDR3 loop reads CASSQDRAWDEKLFF. CDR3 DNA: TGTGCCAGCAGTCAGGACAGGGCGTGGGATGAAAAACTGTTTTTT. The chain is built from TRBV28 and TRBJ1-4, with TRBD1 matching over 8 bases. The CDR3 has 15 amino acids. V lost 5 bases to trimming and J lost 6 bases; unmatched junction nucleotides: 8. The V gene's germline CDR1 is MDHEN and CDR2 SYDVKM.

CDR3 loop: CATSDWETGTYNEQFF. As DNA, the CDR3 is TGTGCCACCAGTGATTGGGAGACAGGGACTTACAATGAGCAGTTCTTC. The chain employs TRBV24-1 and TRBJ2-1; D may be TRBD1 (7 bases). Trimming took 2 bases from V and 4 from J, leaving 14 bases between them. The CDR3 runs to 16 residues. CDR1 KGHDR and CDR2 SFDVKD come from the germline V gene.

This clonotype was counted at least ten times. The chain carries TRBV12-3 or TRBV12-4 and TRBJ2-7; D is uncertain. Trimming took off 5 bases at V and 5 bases at J, with 16 bases between the two ends. This CDR3 comprises 14 residues. The CDR3 DNA reads TGTGCCAGCAGTCTTGGCAGAGCCCCCCACGAGCAGTACGTC. Translated: CASSLGRAPHEQYV.

This clonotype was observed a handful of times. The rearrangement joins TRBV7-9 to TRBJ2-5; D might be TRBD1 (5 bases). The CDR3 is 16 amino acids. Trimming pared 0 bases from V and 3 bases from J, leaving 14 bases between. Germline loops: CDR1 SEHNR, CDR2 FQNEAQ (reference sequence). In nucleotides, the CDR3 is TGTGCCAGCAGCTTAGCTGGGGCTCTTAGGGAAGAGACCCAGTACTTC. Translated, it gives CASSLAGALREETQYF.

This clonotype was seen more than once but under ten times. The chain recombines TRBV5-1 with TRBJ2-6; D remains ambiguous. CDR3 length: 16 residues. Germline values: CDR1 SGHRS, CDR2 YFSETQ. V was trimmed by 4 bases and J by 0 bases, leaving 11 bases between them. In DNA, the CDR3 is TGCGCCAGCAGCGTTCGACCGGACTCTGGGGCCAACGTCCTGACTTTC. It yields the protein CASSVRPDSGANVLTF.

On this clonotype itself: A much larger clone lies a single base off, so this may be a read error. The rearrangement joins TRBV6-5 to TRBJ2-2, with no clear D. From germline, CDR1 is MNHEY and CDR2 SVGAGI. The CDR3 loop spans 16 amino acids. The CDR3 DNA is TGTGTCAGCAGTTACTCGTTAATGGCGAACACCGGGGAGCTGTTTTTT. Amino acid sequence: CVSSYSLMANTGELFF.

The table lists this clonotype with a few counts. This rearrangement joins TRBV4-1 to TRBJ2-5; D gene uncertain. Looked up from germline, CDR1 is MGHRA and CDR2 is YSYEKL. Trimming took 0 bases from V and 5 from J, leaving 10 bases between them. The CDR3 is made up of 14 amino acids. In DNA, the CDR3 is TGCGCCAGCAGCCAAGAGGGCCCCGGGGAGACCCAGTACTTC. Amino acid sequence: CASSQEGPGETQYF.

J is TRBJ2-7 and V is TRBV10-1; maybe TRBD1 (5 bases). Germline CDR1 WNHNN, CDR2 SYGVQD (reference sequence). The V and J ends lost 0 bases and 3 bases respectively, with 15 bases between them. The CDR3 totals 16 residues. The CDR3 DNA reads TGCGCCAGCAGTGAGTCAAACAGGCGCCGGGTCTACGAGCAGTACGTC. Amino acids: CASSESNRRRVYEQYV.

This clonotype was picked up a small number of times. The gene calls are TRBV5-1 and TRBJ2-1; 8 bases align to TRBD1. The CDR3 is made up of 16 amino acids. Germline V CDR1 and CDR2: SGHRS, YFSETQ. V lost 0 bases and J lost 2; bases outside the gene matches: 4. The CDR3 reads CASSLGGTGAYNEQFF. CDR3 DNA sequence: TGCGCCAGCAGCTTGGGTGGGACAGGTGCCTACAATGAGCAGTTCTTC.

The chain uses TRBV5-1 and TRBJ2-5; D tentatively reads TRBD1 or TRBD2 (6 bases each). The germline V gene encodes CDR1 SGHRS and CDR2 YFSETQ. The CDR3 totals 14 residues. The germline V and J ends were trimmed by 4 bases and 5 bases, with 15 bases remaining between them. CDR3 DNA sequence: TGCGCCAGCAGCGCCCCCGGGGGCGCGGAGACCCAGTACTTC. Protein product: CASSAPGGAETQYF.

This clonotype was seen only a few times. The J gene is TRBJ2-1, the V gene TRBV11-2, with 8 bases that match TRBD2. J lost 4 bases, V lost 4 bases, and 12 bases had no gene match. In germline, CDR1 is SGHAT, CDR2 FQNNGV. CDR3 length equals 17 residues. CDR3 DNA: TGTGCCAGCAGCTCTTGGTTCGGACTAGCTCCATACAATGAGCAGTTCTTC. It encodes CASSSWFGLAPYNEQFF.

The chain has TRBV20-1 and TRBJ2-5, with 7 bases matching TRBD1. CDR1 is DFQATT, CDR2 SNEGSKA, per germline (reference sequence). CDR3 length equals 14 residues. V lost 7 bases and J lost 2; bases outside the gene matches: 10. The CDR3 region is CSVDHGTAQETQYF. The CDR3 nucleotides are TGCAGTGTTGACCACGGGACAGCTCAAGAGACCCAGTACTTC.

The chain couples TRBV12-3 or TRBV12-4 to TRBJ1-1; 9 bases are a match to TRBD1. The length of the CDR3 is 15 residues. Trimming cost V 5 bases and J 6 bases; bases outside gene matches: 10. CDR3 DNA: TGTGCCAGCAGTCTAGGACAGGGGTGGGGGGCTGAAGCTTTCTTT. It yields the protein CASSLGQGWGAEAFF.

The V gene is TRBV5-5, the J gene TRBJ1-2; no reliable D call. V was pared by 3 bases and J by 2 bases, with 14 bases between. CDR3 length: 15 residues. CDR1 and CDR2 from the germline V gene are SGHKS and YYEKEE (reference sequence). CDR3 residues: CASSYRMDGNYGYTF. CDR3 bases: TGTGCCAGCAGCTACCGTATGGACGGGAACTATGGCTACACCTTC.

This clonotype was counted only a few times. The chain uses TRBV19 and TRBJ2-3, with 7 bases fitting TRBD1. CDR1 LNHDA and CDR2 SQIVND come from the germline V gene (reference sequence). CDR3 size: 14 residues. The V gene end was trimmed by 6 bases and the J gene end by 3 bases; junction bases not matched to a gene: 6. As DNA, the CDR3 is TGTGCCAGTAGCCCGACAGGGTGGACAGATACGCAGTATTTT. Translated, it gives CASSPTGWTDTQYF.

This clonotype was seen many times. The chain carries TRBV12-3 or TRBV12-4 and TRBJ2-3, with D possibly called TRBD1 or TRBD2 (6 bases each). The CDR3 spans 16 residues. V lost 6 bases and J 1 base, leaving 17 bases between the germline ends. The CDR3 is CASSTSAGHRTDTQYF. CDR3 nucleotides: TGTGCCAGCAGCACTTCTGCGGGACACCGCACAGATACGCAGTATTTT.

This clonotype occurred many times. The CDR3 coding sequence is TGTGCCAGCAGCCACTCAAGACAGGCCGGATCAAAAAACATTCAGTACTTC. Encoded protein: CASSHSRQAGSKNIQYF. The chain has TRBV7-2 and TRBJ2-4, with D tentatively TRBD1 (6 bases). The ends were cut back, 5 bases at V and 4 bases at J, with 21 bases in the middle. The CDR3 totals 17 residues. CDR1 is SGHTA and CDR2 is FQGNSA in the germline V gene.

In this sample, this clonotype turned up a few times. The CDR3 spells CASSSIGQLNNEQFF. For the CDR3, the DNA is TGTGCCAGCAGCAGCATCGGACAGCTGAACAATGAGCAGTTCTTC. V is TRBV7-8 and J is TRBJ2-1; D is perhaps TRBD1 (6 bases). V was shortened by 5 bases and J by 5 bases, with 16 bases between the two germline ends. The CDR3 covers 15 residues. Germline CDR1 is SGHVS and CDR2 is FQNEAQ.

CDR3 coding DNA: TGCGCCAGCAGCTTGGCCACAGGGGGCGTCACCGGGGAGCTGTTTTTT. Its protein is CASSLATGGVTGELFF. The V and J genes are TRBV5-1 and TRBJ2-2, with 9 bases aligning to TRBD1. CDR3 size: 16 residues. V was clipped by 0 bases and J by 4 bases; unmatched bases: 4. Germline V gene sequence: CDR1 SGHRS, CDR2 YFSETQ.

There are a few counts of this clonotype. The rearrangement joins TRBV12-3 or TRBV12-4 to TRBJ2-2; possibly TRBD1 for D (6 bases). CDR3 size: 17 residues. The V end was cut by 6 bases, the J end by 0 bases, with 17 bases between. In nucleotides, the CDR3 is TGTGCCAGCAGCCGAAGGGCCGGGACATCGAACACCGGGGAGCTGTTTTTT. Residues: CASSRRAGTSNTGELFF.

This clonotype occurred many times. This chain connects TRBV6-1 to TRBJ1-4; D is possibly TRBD1 (5 bases). Trimming took 2 bases from V and 4 from J, leaving 11 bases between them. CDR3 length: 15 amino acids. Per germline, CDR1 MNHNS and CDR2 SASEGT. The CDR3 sequence: CASSETTARNEKLFF. The CDR3 DNA follows: TGTGCCAGCAGTGAAACGACAGCTCGTAATGAAAAACTGTTTTTT.

The table lists this clonotype with many counts. The genes are TRBV4-1 and TRBJ1-6, with unresolved D. The V end lost 1 base, the J end lost 5 bases, and 6 bases lay between the germline ends. The CDR3 is 14 amino acids. Germline-derived CDR1 and CDR2 are MGHRA and YSYEKL. CDR3 sequence: CASSQVGDNSPLHF. CDR3 DNA sequence: TGCGCCAGCAGCCAAGTTGGCGATAATTCACCCCTCCACTTT.

This clonotype was detected a few times. The chain combines TRBV27 with TRBJ1-2, with D unclear. This CDR3 contains 17 residues. Germline V gene lookup returns CDR1 MNHEY and CDR2 SMNVEV (reference sequence). V lost 5 bases and J lost 1, with 20 bases in between. The CDR3 is CASSPESRLTFNYGYTF. CDR3 coding DNA: TGTGCCAGCAGTCCAGAAAGCCGGTTGACCTTTAACTATGGCTACACCTTC.

Ten or more counts support this clonotype. The germline gene is not matched at one end of the junction; a read error may be the cause. This chain links TRBV7-3 with TRBJ2-1; 7 nucleotides align to TRBD1. Germline-derived CDR1 and CDR2 are SGHTA and FQGTGA. This CDR3 contains 17 residues. CDR3 sequence reads: CASSLIGGSFSYNEQFF. The CDR3 nucleotides are TGTGCCAGCAGTTTAATAGGGGGCAGTTTCTCCTACAATGAGCAGTTCTTC.

The CDR3 sequence: CASSLGTSATGELFF. The CDR3 nucleotides read TGTGCCAGCAGCCTCGGGACTAGCGCCACCGGGGAGCTGTTTTTT. The rearrangement uses TRBV6-1 and TRBJ2-2, with 10 bases lining up with TRBD2. Germline loops: CDR1 MNHNS, CDR2 SASEGT. The CDR3 contains 15 residues. Germline trimming cut 6 bases from V and 4 bases from J; bases unmatched to any gene: 5.

In this sample, this clonotype turned up a few times. V is TRBV6-1 and J is TRBJ2-2, with a possible D match to TRBD2 (7 bases). V lost 10 bases and J lost 6, with 15 bases in between. Per the germline V gene, CDR1 is MNHNS and CDR2 is SASEGT. The CDR3 contains 13 residues. The CDR3 coding sequence is TGTGCCACCGTTGGGGGGGGCCCCGGGGAGCTGTTTTTT. This sequence encodes CATVGGGPGELFF.

V usage is TRBV2 and J usage is TRBJ2-3, with D uncertain. Germline-derived CDR1 and CDR2 are SNHLY and FYNNEI. This CDR3 has 16 amino acids. V was clipped by 5 bases and J by 0 bases, with 15 bases between them. For the CDR3, the DNA is TGTGCCAGCAGTAACCCACTTGCCACTAGCACAGATACGCAGTATTTT. As protein: CASSNPLATSTDTQYF.

A few counts support this clonotype. This chain uses TRBV2 with TRBJ2-4, with D tentatively TRBD2 (5 bases). Trimming stripped 6 bases from V and 4 bases from J, with 16 bases between. Germline-derived CDR1 and CDR2 are SNHLY and FYNNEI. CDR3 length equals 15 residues. The CDR3 region is CASRLSKREKNIQYF. DNA of the CDR3: TGTGCCAGCAGATTGAGCAAAAGGGAGAAAAACATTCAGTACTTC.

This clonotype has a handful of counts. The J gene is TRBJ2-7, the V gene TRBV14; 8 bases are a match to TRBD2. With V trimmed by 5 bases and J by 2 bases, 2 bases remained unmatched. This CDR3 spans 13 amino acids. Germline CDR1 reads SGHDN; CDR2 reads FVKESK. The CDR3 sequence: CASSSGSTYEQYV. CDR3 sequence (DNA): TGTGCCAGCAGCAGCGGGAGCACCTACGAGCAGTACGTC.

There are a few counts of this clonotype. The CDR3 spells CASSHLAGVTYNEQFF. The CDR3, as DNA: TGTGCCAGCAGCCATCTAGCGGGGGTCACCTACAATGAGCAGTTCTTC. The chain carries TRBV5-6 and TRBJ2-1, with 10 positions matching TRBD2. The V gene's germline CDR1 is SGHDT and CDR2 YYEEEE. CDR3 size: 16 residues. Trimming cost V 4 bases and J 2 bases; bases outside gene matches: 6.

The chain combines TRBV20-1 with TRBJ2-1, with 7 positions matching TRBD2. CDR3 length: 16 residues. With V trimmed by 0 bases and J by 6 bases, 11 bases remained unmatched. The germline gives CDR1 DFQATT, CDR2 SNEGSKA (reference sequence). The CDR3 nucleotides read TGCAGTGCTAGAGATCTCTCTAGCGGCGGGGGCAATGAGCAGTTCTTC. Translating gives CSARDLSSGGGNEQFF.

The chain joins TRBV19 to TRBJ2-1; TRBD1 is a possible D gene (6 bases). The V gene lost 1 base and the J gene lost 10 bases, with 20 bases spanning the gap. This CDR3 is 16 amino acids long. CDR1 LNHDA and CDR2 SQIVND come from the germline V gene (reference sequence). The DNA of the CDR3 is TGTGCCAGTAGTATAGTATTGGGGCAGGGGAATGGGGAGCAGTTCTTC. Protein: CASSIVLGQGNGEQFF.